The present TCR beta chain was sequenced within a study of blood T cell repertoires in COVID-19. J was trimmed by 5 bases and V by 4 bases; bases with no gene match: 5. The germline V gene has CDR1 ENHRY and CDR2 SYGVKD. The CDR3 extends over 16 amino acids. Produced via immunoSEQ multiplex PCR; TCRdb's table is partial and in-frame only. Of approximately 74,000 clones in the sample, 88% are singletons; the top ten hold 1.5% to 2%. This chain joins TRBV10-3 and TRBJ2-5; TRBD2 aligns across 15 bases. The TCR originated in an elderly woman with active or convalescent COVID-19. The sequenced sample was peripheral blood. The CDR3 DNA reads as TGTGCCATCAGTGCGAGGACTAGCGGGGGGGCGGAGACCCAGTACTTC. Its translation: CAISARTSGGAETQYF.